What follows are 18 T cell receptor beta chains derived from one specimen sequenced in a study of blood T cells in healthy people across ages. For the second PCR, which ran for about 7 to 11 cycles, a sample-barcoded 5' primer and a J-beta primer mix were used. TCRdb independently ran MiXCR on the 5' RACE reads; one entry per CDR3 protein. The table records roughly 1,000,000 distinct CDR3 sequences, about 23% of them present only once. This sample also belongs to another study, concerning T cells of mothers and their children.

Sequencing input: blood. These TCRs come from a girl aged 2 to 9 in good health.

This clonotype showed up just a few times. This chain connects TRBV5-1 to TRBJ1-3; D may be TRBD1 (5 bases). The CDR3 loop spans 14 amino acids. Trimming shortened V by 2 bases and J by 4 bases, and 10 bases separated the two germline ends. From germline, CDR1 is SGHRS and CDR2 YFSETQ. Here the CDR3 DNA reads TGCGCCAGCAGCTTAGGGGAGACCGGAAACACCATATATTTT. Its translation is CASSLGETGNTIYF.

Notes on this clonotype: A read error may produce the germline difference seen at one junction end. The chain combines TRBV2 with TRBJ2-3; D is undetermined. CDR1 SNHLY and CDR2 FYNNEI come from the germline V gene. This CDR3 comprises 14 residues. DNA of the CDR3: TGCGCCAGCAGTGCGTTTCGGAACACAGATACGCAGTATTTT. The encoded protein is CASSAFRNTDTQYF.

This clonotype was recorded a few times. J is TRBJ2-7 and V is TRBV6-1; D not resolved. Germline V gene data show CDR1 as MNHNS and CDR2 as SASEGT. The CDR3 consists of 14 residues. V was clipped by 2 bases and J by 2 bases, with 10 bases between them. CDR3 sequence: CASSESWFAYEQYF. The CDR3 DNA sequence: TGTGCCAGCAGTGAAAGCTGGTTTGCCTACGAGCAGTACTTC.

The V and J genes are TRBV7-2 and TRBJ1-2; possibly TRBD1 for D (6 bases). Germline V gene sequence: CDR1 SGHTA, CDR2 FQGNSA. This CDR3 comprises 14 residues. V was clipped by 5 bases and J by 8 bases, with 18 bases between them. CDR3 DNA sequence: TGTGCCAGCAGCACTTCCACAGGGCGAGAGGGCTACACCTTC. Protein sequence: CASSTSTGREGYTF.

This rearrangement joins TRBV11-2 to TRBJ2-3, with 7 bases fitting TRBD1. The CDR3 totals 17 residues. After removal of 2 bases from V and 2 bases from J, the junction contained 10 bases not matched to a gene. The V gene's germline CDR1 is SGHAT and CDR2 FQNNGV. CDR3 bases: TGTGCCAGCAGCTTAAGAGGGGGCGCCGAATCCACAGATACGCAGTATTTT. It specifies CASSLRGGAESTDTQYF.

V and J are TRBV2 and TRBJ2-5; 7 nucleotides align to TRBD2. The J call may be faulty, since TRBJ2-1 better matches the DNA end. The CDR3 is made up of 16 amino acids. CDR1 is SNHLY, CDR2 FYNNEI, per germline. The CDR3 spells CASSGPKASGHNEQFF. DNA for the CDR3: TGTGCCAGCAGCGGCCCCAAAGCTAGCGGCCACAATGAGCAGTTCTTC.

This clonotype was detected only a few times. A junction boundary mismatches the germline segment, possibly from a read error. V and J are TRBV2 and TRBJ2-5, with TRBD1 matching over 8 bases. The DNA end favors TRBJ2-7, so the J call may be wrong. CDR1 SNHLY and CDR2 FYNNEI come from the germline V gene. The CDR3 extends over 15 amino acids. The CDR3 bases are TGTGTCAGCAGGGGCTGGACAGGGAAAGGGCTCGAGCAGTACTTC. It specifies CVSRGWTGKGLEQYF.

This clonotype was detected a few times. CDR3: CASSLAAGDLYGYTF. CDR3 nucleotide sequence: TGTGCCAGCAGCTTAGCTGCAGGGGACCTCTATGGCTACACCTTC. The chain couples TRBV7-2 to TRBJ1-2; possible D gene TRBD1, 6 bases. CDR3 length: 15 amino acids. The germline CDR1 and CDR2 sequences are SGHTA and FQGNSA. Between the trimmed V and J ends, which lost 0 bases and 4 bases, there was a span of 12 bases. The variable domain in full, completed from reference TRBV7-2 and TRBJ1-2, reads GAGVSQSPSNKVTEKGKDVELRCDPISGHTALYWYRQSLGQGLEFLIYFQGNSAPDKSGLPSDRFSAERTGGSVSTLTIQRTQQEDSAVYLCASSLAAGDLYGYTFGSGTRLTVV.

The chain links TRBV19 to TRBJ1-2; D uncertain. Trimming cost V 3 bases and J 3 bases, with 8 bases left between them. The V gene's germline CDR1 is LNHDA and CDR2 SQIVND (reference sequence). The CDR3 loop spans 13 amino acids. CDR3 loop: CASSMREDYGYTF. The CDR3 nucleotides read TGTGCCAGTAGTATGAGAGAGGACTATGGCTACACCTTC.

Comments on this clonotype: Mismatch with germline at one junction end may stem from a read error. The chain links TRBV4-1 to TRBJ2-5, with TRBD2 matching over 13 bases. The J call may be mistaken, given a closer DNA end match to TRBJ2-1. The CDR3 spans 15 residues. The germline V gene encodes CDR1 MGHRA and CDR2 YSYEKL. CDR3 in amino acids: CASSRTSGSLNGQFF. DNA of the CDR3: TGCGCCAGCAGCAGGACTAGCGGGAGTTTGAATGGGCAGTTCTTC.

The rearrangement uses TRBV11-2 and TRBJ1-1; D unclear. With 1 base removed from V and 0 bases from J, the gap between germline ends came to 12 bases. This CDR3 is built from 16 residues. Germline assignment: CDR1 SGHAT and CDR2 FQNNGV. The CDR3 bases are TGTGCCAGCAGCTTAGTAGTTGTCGGGATGAACACTGAAGCTTTCTTT. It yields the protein CASSLVVVGMNTEAFF.

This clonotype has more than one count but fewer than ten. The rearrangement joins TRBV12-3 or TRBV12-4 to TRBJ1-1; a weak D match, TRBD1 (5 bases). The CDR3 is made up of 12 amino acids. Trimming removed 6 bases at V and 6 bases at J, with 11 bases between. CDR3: CASRHKTAEAFF. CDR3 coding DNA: TGTGCCAGCAGACACAAGACAGCTGAAGCTTTCTTT.

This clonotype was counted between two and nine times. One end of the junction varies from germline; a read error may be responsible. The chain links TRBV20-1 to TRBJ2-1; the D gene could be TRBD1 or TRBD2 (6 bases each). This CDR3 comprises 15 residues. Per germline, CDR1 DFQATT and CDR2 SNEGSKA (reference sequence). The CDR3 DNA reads TGCAGTGCTAGAGGTCCGGGGGACAACTACAATGAACAGTTCTTC. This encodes CSARGPGDNYNEQFF.

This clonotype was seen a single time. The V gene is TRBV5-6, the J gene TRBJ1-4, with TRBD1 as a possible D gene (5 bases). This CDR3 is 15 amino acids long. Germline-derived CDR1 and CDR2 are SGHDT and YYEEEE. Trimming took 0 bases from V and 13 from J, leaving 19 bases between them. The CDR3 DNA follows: TGTGCCAGCAGCTTGGAGCGGACACCGCGGGATGGACTGTTTTTT. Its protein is CASSLERTPRDGLFF.

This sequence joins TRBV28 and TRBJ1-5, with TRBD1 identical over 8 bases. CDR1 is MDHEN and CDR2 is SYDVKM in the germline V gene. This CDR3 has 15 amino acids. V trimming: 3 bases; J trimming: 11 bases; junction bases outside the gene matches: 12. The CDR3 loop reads CASSLTGDSNRAQHF. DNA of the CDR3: TGTGCCAGCAGTTTGACAGGGGACTCCAATAGGGCCCAGCATTTT.

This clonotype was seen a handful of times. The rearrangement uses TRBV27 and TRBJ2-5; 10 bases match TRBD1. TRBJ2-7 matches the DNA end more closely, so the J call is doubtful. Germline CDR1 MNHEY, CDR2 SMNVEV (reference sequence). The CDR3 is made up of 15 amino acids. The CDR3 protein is CASSSLDRGNYEQYF. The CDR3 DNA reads TGTGCCAGCAGTTCCCTGGACAGGGGGAACTACGAGCAGTACTTC.

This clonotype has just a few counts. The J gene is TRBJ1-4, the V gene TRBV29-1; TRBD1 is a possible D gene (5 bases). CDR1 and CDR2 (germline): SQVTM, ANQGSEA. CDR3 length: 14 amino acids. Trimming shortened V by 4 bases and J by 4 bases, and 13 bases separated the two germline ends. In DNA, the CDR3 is TGCAGCGTTGGTTTCCGACAGCTTAATGAAAAACTGTTTTTT. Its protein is CSVGFRQLNEKLFF. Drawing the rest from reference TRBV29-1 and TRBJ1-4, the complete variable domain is SAVISQKPSRDICQRGTSLTIQCQVDSQVTMMFWYRQQPGQSLTLIATANQGSEATYESGFVIDKFPISRPNLTFSTLTVSNMSPEDSSIYLCSVGFRQLNEKLFFGSGTQLSVL.

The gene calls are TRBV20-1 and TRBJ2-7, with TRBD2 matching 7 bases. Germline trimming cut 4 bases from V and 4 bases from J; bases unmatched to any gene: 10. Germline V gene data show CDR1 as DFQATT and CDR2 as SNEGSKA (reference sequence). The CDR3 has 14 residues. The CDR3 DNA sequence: TGCAGTGCTACTTCCCCGGGGGGAAGGTACGAGCAGTACTTC. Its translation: CSATSPGGRYEQYF.